Below are 21 T cell receptor beta chains sequenced from a single sample in a study of blood T cell repertoires in COVID-19 (dated by TCRdb to 2018 to 2021). Library generation was performed with the immunoSEQ multiplex PCR assay. Sourced from immuneACCESS, this table was stored by TCRdb with only in-frame sequences that have V and J called. A share of the clones is absent; for the studies checked, an unresolved V gene accounts for under half, and the remainder has no known explanation. Within this sample are about 300,000 clones, with 88% of them counted one time only. Just under 9.5% of the sample is held by the ten biggest clonotypes. Sequenced sample: peripheral blood. Source of these receptors: a man younger than 30 with active or convalescent COVID-19.

CDR3 DNA: TGTGCCAGCAAATCAGGGGGGCACATACAAGAGACCCAGTACTTC. Its protein product is CASKSGGHIQETQYF. This chain joins TRBV13 and TRBJ2-5; possible D gene TRBD1, 7 bases. The germline V gene has CDR1 PRHDT and CDR2 FYEKMQ (reference sequence). This CDR3 region has 15 residues. V gave up 7 bases and J gave up 2 bases, with 17 bases separating them.

The chain has TRBV7-8 and TRBJ2-3, with D tentatively TRBD2 (6 bases). The germline V and J ends were trimmed by 3 bases and 3 bases, with 16 bases remaining between them. The CDR3 loop spans 16 amino acids. CDR1 and CDR2 (germline): SGHVS, FQNEAQ. As DNA, the CDR3 is TGTGCCAGCAGCTTTATTGGGGGGTCAAGGACAGATACGCAGTATTTT. Encoded protein: CASSFIGGSRTDTQYF. Drawing the rest from reference TRBV7-8 and TRBJ2-3, the complete variable domain is GAGVSQSPRYKVAKRGQDVALRCDPISGHVSLFWYQQALGQGPEFLTYFQNEAQLDKSGLPSDRFFAERPEGSVSTLKIQRTQQEDSAVYLCASSFIGGSRTDTQYFGPGTRLTVL.

V usage is TRBV6-5 and J usage is TRBJ2-3, with 11 bases identical to TRBD2. The CDR3 is 15 amino acids. With 6 bases clipped from V and 5 bases from J, the junction kept 7 bases outside the gene matches. The germline V gene has CDR1 MNHEY and CDR2 SVGAGI. The CDR3 reads CASRSVAGGQDTQYF. CDR3 coding DNA: TGTGCCAGCAGATCCGTAGCGGGGGGGCAAGATACGCAGTATTTT.

The chain links TRBV19 to TRBJ2-3, with TRBD2 matching over 7 bases. Germline lookup yields CDR1 LNHDA and CDR2 SQIVND (reference sequence). The ends lost 3 bases at V and 3 bases at J; junction bases unmatched: 0. This CDR3 is 13 amino acids long. The DNA for the CDR3 is TGTGCCAGTAGTATGGGGGGGACAGATACGCAGTATTTT. Protein sequence: CASSMGGTDTQYF.

This clone was counted a few times. At one of its ends the junction is not consistent with the germline gene, which may arise from a read error. The V and J genes are TRBV5-6 and TRBJ1-2; TRBD1 matches 8 bases. The CDR3 is 15 amino acids. In germline, CDR1 is SGHDT, CDR2 YYEEEE. The CDR3 DNA sequence: TGTGCCAGCAGCTTCTCTGGGTCATTCGGCAGGGGGCTATCCTTC. It specifies CASSFSGSFGRGLSF.

CDR3: CASGQGGLYGYTF. CDR3 nucleotides: TGTGCCAGCGGACAGGGAGGATTGTATGGCTACACCTTC. The V and J genes are TRBV14 and TRBJ1-2, with TRBD1 identical over 8 bases. V was pared by 8 bases and J by 5 bases, with 7 bases of the junction left unmatched. The CDR3 is made up of 13 amino acids. Germline V CDR1 and CDR2: SGHDN, FVKESK. Based on the CDR3 plus reference TRBV14 and TRBJ1-2, the full variable domain is EAGVTQFPSHSVIEKGQTVTLRCDPISGHDNLYWYRRVMGKEIKFLLHFVKESKQDESGMPNNRFLAERTGGTYSTLKVQPAELEDSGVYFCASGQGGLYGYTFGSGTRLTVV.

The chain carries TRBV6-2 or TRBV6-3 and TRBJ1-6; D ambiguous. The germline V gene has CDR1 MNHEY and CDR2 SVGEGT. Trimming left V 6 bases short and J 9 bases short, with 18 bases between. The CDR3 loop spans 15 amino acids. This chain's CDR3 is CASSLVAQSFSPLHF. CDR3 bases: TGTGCCAGCAGCCTCGTAGCCCAGAGTTTTTCACCCCTCCACTTT.

The chain has TRBV7-9 and TRBJ2-1, with D tentatively TRBD1 (6 bases). Trimming cost V 3 bases and J 1 base, with 7 bases left between them. Per germline, CDR1 SEHNR and CDR2 FQNEAQ (reference sequence). The CDR3 loop spans 14 amino acids. CDR3 amino acids: CASSLGASYNEQFF. For the CDR3, the DNA is TGTGCCAGCAGCTTGGGGGCTTCCTACAATGAGCAGTTCTTC.

This chain uses TRBV5-1 with TRBJ1-2; TRBD1 agrees at 8 bases. Germline V gene lookup returns CDR1 SGHRS and CDR2 YFSETQ. V was pared by 3 bases and J by 4 bases, with 5 bases of the junction left unmatched. CDR3 length: 14 residues. The DNA for the CDR3 is TGCGCCAGCAGCTGGACAGGGTGGGGCTATGGCTACACCTTC. Translating gives CASSWTGWGYGYTF.

The chain links TRBV11-3 to TRBJ2-6; maybe TRBD2 (7 bases). The germline V gene has CDR1 SGHNT and CDR2 YENEEA. CDR3 length equals 14 residues. V gave up 5 bases and J gave up 4 bases, with 9 bases separating them. CDR3 in amino acids: CASSPGGGANVLTF. The CDR3 DNA reads TGTGCCAGCAGCCCGGGGGGCGGGGCCAACGTCCTGACTTTC.

V is TRBV12-3 or TRBV12-4 and J is TRBJ1-6; D remains unclear. The CDR3 is made up of 12 amino acids. Trimming shortened V by 4 bases and J by 9 bases, and 7 bases separated the two germline ends. CDR3 sequence: CASSYGSSPLHF. The CDR3 coding sequence is TGTGCCAGCAGTTATGGGAGTTCACCCCTCCACTTT.

V is TRBV2 and J is TRBJ1-2, with D perhaps TRBD1 (6 bases). Germline V gives CDR1 SNHLY, CDR2 FYNNEI. Trimming pared 2 bases from V and 5 bases from J, leaving 18 bases between. The CDR3 totals 16 residues. CDR3 bases: TGTGCCAGCAGTGAACCTAGACAGGCGGGAGATTATGGCTACACCTTC. This sequence encodes CASSEPRQAGDYGYTF.

The CDR3 spells CAISPRGGENEKLFF. In DNA form, the CDR3 reads TGTGCCATCAGCCCTCGGGGAGGGGAGAATGAAAAACTGTTTTTT. This sequence joins TRBV10-3 and TRBJ1-4, with D possibly TRBD1 on 5 matching bases. V lost 6 bases to trimming and J lost 5 bases, with 16 bases between them. CDR3 length equals 15 residues. Germline V lookup: CDR1 ENHRY, CDR2 SYGVKD.

This clone was observed once. V usage is TRBV6-5 and J usage is TRBJ2-5; 13 bases fit TRBD2. The V and J ends lost 6 bases and 4 bases, in that order; junction bases with no gene match: 5. CDR3 length: 15 residues. CDR1 MNHEY and CDR2 SVGAGI come from the germline V gene. CDR3 nucleotides: TGTGCCAGCAGCGCATGGACTAGCGGGGGAGAGACCCAGTACTTC. This gives the protein CASSAWTSGGETQYF.

The chain employs TRBV7-2 and TRBJ2-7, with no clear D. V shed 2 bases and J shed 9 bases, with 14 bases lying between them. Germline V gene sequence: CDR1 SGHTA, CDR2 FQGNSA. This CDR3 spans 13 amino acids. The CDR3 DNA sequence: TGTGCCAGCAGCTTATCTACGCCGGCGGTGCAGTACTTC. As protein: CASSLSTPAVQYF.

The chain carries TRBV6-4 and TRBJ2-1; 10 bases are a match to TRBD2. Per the germline V gene, CDR1 is MRHNA and CDR2 is SNTAGT. J gave up 8 bases and V 6 bases, and 7 bases lay outside the gene matches. The CDR3 is 14 residues long. The CDR3 DNA reads as TGTGCCAGCAGCCAGAGCGGGGGGGCCTATGAGCAGTTCTTC. Its protein product is CASSQSGGAYEQFF.

The sample holds one count of this clone. The rearrangement uses TRBV13 and TRBJ2-1; D may be TRBD1 (6 bases). Looked up from germline, CDR1 is PRHDT and CDR2 is FYEKMQ (reference sequence). Trimming pared 0 bases from V and 2 bases from J, leaving 11 bases between. The CDR3 covers 16 residues. The CDR3 loop is CASSLGLQGPYNEQFF. The CDR3 DNA reads as TGTGCCAGCAGCTTAGGCCTTCAGGGGCCCTACAATGAGCAGTTCTTC.

V gene TRBV3-1 (or the pseudogene TRBV3-2) combines with J gene TRBJ1-1; possibly TRBD1 for D (5 bases). This CDR3 comprises 12 residues. V was clipped by 0 bases and J by 10 bases, with 9 bases between them. Germline-derived CDR1 and CDR2 are LGHDT and YNNKEL (reference sequence). The CDR3 sequence: CASSQEGRGAFF. In DNA, the CDR3 is TGTGCCAGCAGCCAAGAGGGGAGGGGAGCTTTCTTT.

The rearrangement uses TRBV4-1 and TRBJ1-3; 8 bases line up with TRBD1. The CDR3 runs 14 residues. V was pared by 4 bases and J by 4 bases, with 3 bases of the junction left unmatched. Per the germline V gene, CDR1 is MGHRA and CDR2 is YSYEKL. The CDR3 loop reads CASSLRQGGNTIYF. In DNA, the CDR3 is TGCGCCAGCAGCCTCCGACAGGGGGGAAACACCATATATTTT.

The chain employs TRBV7-2 and TRBJ2-3; a weak D match, TRBD1 (5 bases). The germline CDR1 and CDR2 sequences are SGHTA and FQGNSA. The CDR3 sequence is 16 residues long. Trimming removed 4 bases at V and 2 bases at J, with 16 bases between. The DNA for the CDR3 is TGTGCCAGCAGCTCTACAATAGGGGCGGTCACAGATACGCAGTATTTT. Its protein product is CASSSTIGAVTDTQYF.

V usage is TRBV10-1 and J usage is TRBJ2-3; tentative D call: TRBD1 (6 bases). From germline, CDR1 is WNHNN and CDR2 SYGVQD (reference sequence). This CDR3 is 14 amino acids long. V was cut by 5 bases and J by 8 bases, with 17 bases left in between. CDR3 amino acids: CASSRQDKSGTQYF. CDR3 in DNA: TGCGCCAGCAGTAGACAGGACAAAAGCGGTACGCAGTATTTT.